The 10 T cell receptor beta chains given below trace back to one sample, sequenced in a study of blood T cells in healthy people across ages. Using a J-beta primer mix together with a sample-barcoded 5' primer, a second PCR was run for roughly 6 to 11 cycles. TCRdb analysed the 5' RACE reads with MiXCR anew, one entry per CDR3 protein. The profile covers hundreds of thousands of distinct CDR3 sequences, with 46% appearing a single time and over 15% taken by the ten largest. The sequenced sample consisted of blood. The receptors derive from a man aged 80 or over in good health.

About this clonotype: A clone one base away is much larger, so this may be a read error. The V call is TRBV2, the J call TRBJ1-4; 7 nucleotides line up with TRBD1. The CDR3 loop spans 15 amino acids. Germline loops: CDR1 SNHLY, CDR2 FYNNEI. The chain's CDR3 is CAISTRGGGVEKLFF. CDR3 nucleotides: TGTGCCATCAGTACCCGAGGAGGGGGCGTTGAAAAACTGTTTTTT. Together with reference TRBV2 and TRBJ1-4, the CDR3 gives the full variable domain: EPEVTQTPSHQVTQMGQEVILRCVPISNHLYFYWYRQILGQKVEFLVSFYNNEISEKSEIFDDQFSVERPDGSNFTLKIRSTKLEDSAMYFCAISTRGGGVEKLFFGSGTQLSVL.

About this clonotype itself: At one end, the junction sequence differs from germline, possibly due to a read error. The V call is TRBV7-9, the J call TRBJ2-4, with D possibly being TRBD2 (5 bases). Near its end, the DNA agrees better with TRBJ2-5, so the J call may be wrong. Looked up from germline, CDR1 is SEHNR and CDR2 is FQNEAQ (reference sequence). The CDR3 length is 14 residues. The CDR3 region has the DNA TGTACCAGCAGCTCTAACGGGGATCGAAAGACCCAGTACTTC. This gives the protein CTSSSNGDRKTQYF.

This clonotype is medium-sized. The CDR3 DNA is TGTGCCAGCAGCTCTCCGGGACTCCTATCCGGGACCCAGTACTTC. Its translation is CASSSPGLLSGTQYF. This rearrangement joins TRBV7-2 to TRBJ2-5; D might be TRBD2 (6 bases). Germline V gene data show CDR1 as SGHTA and CDR2 as FQGNSA. The CDR3 covers 15 residues. The V and J ends lost 4 bases and 7 bases respectively, with 19 bases between them.

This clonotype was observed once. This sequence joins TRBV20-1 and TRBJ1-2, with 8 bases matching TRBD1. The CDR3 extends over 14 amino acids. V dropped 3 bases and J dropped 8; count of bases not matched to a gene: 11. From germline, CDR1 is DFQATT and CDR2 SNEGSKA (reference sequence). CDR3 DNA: TGCAGTGCTAGCTTGGACAGGGATTCGTCGGGCTACACCTTC. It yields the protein CSASLDRDSSGYTF.

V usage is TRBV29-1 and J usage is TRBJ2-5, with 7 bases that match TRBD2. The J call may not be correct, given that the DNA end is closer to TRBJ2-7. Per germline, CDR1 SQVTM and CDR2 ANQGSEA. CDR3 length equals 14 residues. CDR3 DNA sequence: TGCAGCGTTGAAGGCGGGACTACCGGTTACGAGCAGTACTTC. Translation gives CSVEGGTTGYEQYF.

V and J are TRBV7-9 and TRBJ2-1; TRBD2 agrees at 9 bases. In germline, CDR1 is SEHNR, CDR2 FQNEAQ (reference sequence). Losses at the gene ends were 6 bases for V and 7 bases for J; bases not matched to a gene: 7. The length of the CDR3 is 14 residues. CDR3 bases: TGTGCCAGCAGGGGGGCTAGCGGGGCGAATGAGCAGTTCTTC. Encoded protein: CASRGASGANEQFF. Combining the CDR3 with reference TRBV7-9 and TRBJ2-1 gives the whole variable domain DTGVSQNPRHKITKRGQNVTFRCDPISEHNRLYWYRQTLGQGPEFLTYFQNEAQLEKSRLLSDRFSAERPKGSFSTLEIQRTEQGDSAMYLCASRGASGANEQFFGPGTRLTVL.

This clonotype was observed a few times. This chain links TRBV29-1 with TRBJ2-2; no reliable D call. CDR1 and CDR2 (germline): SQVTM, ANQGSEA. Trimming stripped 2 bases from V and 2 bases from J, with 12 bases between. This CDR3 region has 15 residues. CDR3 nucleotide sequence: TGCAGCGTTGAATCACAGCGTCTAAACACCGGGGAGCTGTTTTTT. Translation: CSVESQRLNTGELFF.

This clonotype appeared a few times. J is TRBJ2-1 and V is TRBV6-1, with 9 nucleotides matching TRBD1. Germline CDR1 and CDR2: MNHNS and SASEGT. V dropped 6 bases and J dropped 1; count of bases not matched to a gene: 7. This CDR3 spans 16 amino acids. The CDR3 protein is CASRDGTGRSYNEQFF. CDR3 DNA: TGTGCCAGCAGGGACGGGACAGGGAGGTCCTACAATGAGCAGTTCTTC.

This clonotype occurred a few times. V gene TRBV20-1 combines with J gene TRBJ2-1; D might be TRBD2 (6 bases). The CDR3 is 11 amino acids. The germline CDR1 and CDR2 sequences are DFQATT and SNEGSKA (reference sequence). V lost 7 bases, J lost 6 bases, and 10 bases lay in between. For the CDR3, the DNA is TGCAGTGTTGGGACTCCCAATGAGCAGTTCTTC. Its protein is CSVGTPNEQFF.

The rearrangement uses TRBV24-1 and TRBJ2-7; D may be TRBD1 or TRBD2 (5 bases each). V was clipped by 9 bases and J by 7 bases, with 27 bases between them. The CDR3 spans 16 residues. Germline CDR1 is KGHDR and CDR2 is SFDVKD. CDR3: CATGGQGERSYNEQYF. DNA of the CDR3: TGTGCCACCGGGGGTCAGGGTGAAAGGTCCTACAATGAGCAGTACTTC.